Below are 22 T cell receptor beta chains sequenced from a single sample in a study of cytomegalovirus exposure and HLA in healthy donors. PCR primers comprised 60 Vbeta and 13 Jbeta primers. Repertoires were generated with immunoSEQ multiplex PCR, while TCRdb's copy carries only in-frame clones and drops some. The repertoire holds roughly 99,000 clones, with 60% to 75% as singletons. The specimen sequenced was PBMCs. The receptors stem from a young man in good health and CMV-seronegative.

This clone was seen more than once but under ten times. The rearrangement links TRBV11-2 to TRBJ2-2; 7 nucleotides align to TRBD1. Germline-derived CDR1 and CDR2 are SGHAT and FQNNGV. Unmatched junction bases numbered 7, after V lost 4 bases and J lost 2 bases. The CDR3 extends over 16 amino acids. Here the CDR3 DNA reads TGTGCCAGCAGCTGGGGAAGGGGGCCCAACACCGGGGAGCTGTTTTTT. Its translation: CASSWGRGPNTGELFF.

This chain uses TRBV15 with TRBJ2-7, with D possibly matching TRBD1 (6 bases). V gave up 3 bases and J gave up 3 bases, with 12 bases separating them. Germline CDR1 is LNHNV and CDR2 is YYDKDF (reference sequence). The CDR3 is 14 amino acids. CDR3 DNA: TGTGCCACCAGCAGGCCTGACAGGAACTACGAGCAGTACTTC. Protein product: CATSRPDRNYEQYF.

The rearrangement uses TRBV19 and TRBJ1-1; 9 bases are a match to TRBD1. Losses at the gene ends were 7 bases for V and 4 bases for J; bases not matched to a gene: 16. Germline values: CDR1 LNHDA, CDR2 SQIVND (reference sequence). The CDR3 loop spans 17 amino acids. The chain's CDR3 is CASTHTHDRGFVTEAFF. In DNA, the CDR3 is TGTGCCAGTACTCACACTCATGACAGGGGGTTTGTCACTGAAGCTTTCTTT.

The rearrangement joins TRBV15 to TRBJ2-3; perhaps TRBD2 as D (6 bases). CDR3 size: 14 residues. Deletions cut 1 base from V and 2 bases from J, with 7 bases between. Germline CDR1 reads LNHNV; CDR2 reads YYDKDF (reference sequence). CDR3 nucleotides: TGTGCCACCAGCAGAGGGCGGGACACAGATACGCAGTATTTT. This translates into CATSRGRDTDTQYF.

This chain uses TRBV29-1 with TRBJ1-1; tentatively, D is TRBD1 (6 bases). The CDR3 totals 13 residues. Trimming pared 7 bases from V and 6 bases from J, leaving 18 bases between. The germline V gene has CDR1 SQVTM and CDR2 ANQGSEA. DNA of the CDR3: TGCAGCGCTGGGGGCGGGGGCACAGCTGAAGCTTTCTTT. Its protein product is CSAGGGGTAEAFF.

This clone was counted a few times. At one end the junction does not follow the germline gene, possibly because of a read error. The chain combines TRBV7-9 with TRBJ1-2; weak D call: TRBD1 (5 bases). Germline loops: CDR1 SEHNR, CDR2 FQNEAQ (reference sequence). The CDR3 spans 12 residues. CDR3 amino acids: CSSSFREGGYTF. The CDR3 DNA reads TGTTCCAGCAGCTTCAGGGAGGGAGGCTACACCTTC.

This clone was seen a handful of times. The rearrangement links TRBV7-3 to TRBJ2-7; maybe TRBD2 (6 bases). The length of the CDR3 is 14 residues. Looked up from germline, CDR1 is SGHTA and CDR2 is FQGTGA. Trimming removed 5 bases at V and 3 bases at J, with 14 bases between. CDR3 nucleotides: TGTGCCAGCAGCCAGGATGGGGGGTTCTACGAGCAGTACTTC. This gives the protein CASSQDGGFYEQYF.

This sequence joins TRBV28 and TRBJ2-1, with D possibly matching TRBD2 (7 bases). Germline loops: CDR1 MDHEN, CDR2 SYDVKM. V lost 6 bases and J 3 bases, leaving 21 bases between the germline ends. This CDR3 is 17 amino acids long. The CDR3 DNA reads as TGTGCCAGCAGCCCCCCGGGAGCGGGACAACACTACAATGAGCAGTTCTTC. Amino acid sequence: CASSPPGAGQHYNEQFF. Combining the CDR3 with reference TRBV28 and TRBJ2-1 gives the whole variable domain DVKVTQSSRYLVKRTGEKVFLECVQDMDHENMFWYRQDPGLGLRLIYFSYDVKMKEKGDIPEGYSVSREKKERFSLILESASTNQTSMYLCASSPPGAGQHYNEQFFGPGTRLTVL.

The V and J genes are TRBV7-3 and TRBJ2-1; the match to TRBD2 covers 12 bases. Unmatched junction bases numbered 3, after V lost 5 bases and J lost 4 bases. Germline lookup yields CDR1 SGHTA and CDR2 FQGTGA. CDR3 length: 15 amino acids. CDR3 in amino acids: CASSALAGGYNEQFF. Here the CDR3 DNA reads TGTGCCAGCAGCGCACTAGCGGGAGGTTACAATGAGCAGTTCTTC.

The chain carries TRBV15 and TRBJ1-5; D not certain. CDR1 is LNHNV and CDR2 is YYDKDF in the germline V gene (reference sequence). This CDR3 spans 16 amino acids. Trimming removed 5 bases at V and 3 bases at J, with 17 bases between. The CDR3 nucleotides are TGTGCCACCAGCCCATACGGCGGCGGTCTCAATCAGCCCCAGCATTTT. This sequence encodes CATSPYGGGLNQPQHF.

CDR3 bases: TGTGCCAGCAGCTTAGATTTTTGGCGGGAGGGCCTTAGCCACAATGAGCAGTTCTTC. Translation gives CASSLDFWREGLSHNEQFF. V and J are TRBV11-3 and TRBJ2-1, with 9 bases aligning to TRBD2. This CDR3 spans 19 amino acids. The V gene's germline CDR1 is SGHNT and CDR2 YENEEA. The V and J ends lost 0 bases and 5 bases, in that order; junction bases with no gene match: 14.

This clone was seen only a few times. This rearrangement joins TRBV4-1 to TRBJ2-1; TRBD2 aligns across 11 bases. This CDR3 region has 19 residues. Trimming took 0 bases from V and 8 from J; bases not matched to a gene: 15. Germline V lookup: CDR1 MGHRA, CDR2 YSYEKL. CDR3 nucleotide sequence: TGCGCCAGCAGCCAAGAAGGGTGGGTAGCGGGAGGGACTAGGGATGAGCAGTTCTTC. It translates to CASSQEGWVAGGTRDEQFF.

The CDR3 nucleotides are TGCGCCAGCAGCCCTGGAGTCCAGGGGAAACCAGAAGCTTTCTTT. Translating it yields CASSPGVQGKPEAFF. This sequence joins TRBV4-1 and TRBJ1-1, with D tentatively TRBD1 (6 bases). CDR3 length: 15 amino acids. V shed 4 bases and J shed 8 bases, with 20 bases lying between them. In germline, CDR1 is MGHRA, CDR2 YSYEKL.

The chain has TRBV21-1 and TRBJ1-6; the table's D call TRBD1 went unverified against the DNA. TRBV21-1 is a recognized pseudogene. CDR3 length equals 19 residues. CDR3 sequence reads: CASSSRDCRGQLGNSPLHF. CDR3 coding DNA: TGTGCCAGCAGCTCTCGGGATTGCAGGGGGCAATTGGGGAATTCACCCCTCCACTTT.

The chain uses TRBV4-1 and TRBJ1-2; tentatively, D is TRBD1 (6 bases). This CDR3 is 18 amino acids long. V was cut by 0 bases and J by 0 bases, with 17 bases left in between. The germline V gene has CDR1 MGHRA and CDR2 YSYEKL. The CDR3 protein is CASSQDNREWSANYGYTF. For the CDR3, the DNA is TGCGCCAGCAGCCAAGATAACAGGGAATGGTCCGCTAACTATGGCTACACCTTC.

The chain is built from TRBV19 and TRBJ2-7; no clear D. Germline lookup yields CDR1 LNHDA and CDR2 SQIVND (reference sequence). The CDR3 is 14 amino acids. The V and J ends lost 2 bases and 3 bases respectively, with 11 bases between them. CDR3 amino acids: CASSISRPNYEQYF. The DNA for the CDR3 is TGTGCCAGTAGTATAAGCCGTCCGAACTACGAGCAGTACTTC.

The gene calls are TRBV5-6 and TRBJ2-1; 14 bases line up with TRBD2. Germline V gene sequence: CDR1 SGHDT, CDR2 YYEEEE. Trimming took 4 bases from V and 2 from J; bases not matched to a gene: 8. CDR3 length: 18 residues. CDR3 amino acids: CASSTPGLAGVAYNEQFF. DNA for the CDR3: TGTGCCAGCAGCACCCCGGGACTAGCGGGGGTGGCCTACAATGAGCAGTTCTTC.

This clone was seen only a few times. The V gene is TRBV11-2, the J gene TRBJ1-6; tentatively, D is TRBD1 (5 bases). This CDR3 has 15 residues. The germline V gene has CDR1 SGHAT and CDR2 FQNNGV. V gave up 5 bases and J gave up 9 bases, with 17 bases separating them. CDR3 in amino acids: CASSQRAPDSSPLHF. In nucleotides, the CDR3 is TGTGCCAGCAGCCAGCGAGCACCTGACAGTTCACCCCTCCACTTT.

The V and J genes are TRBV7-2 and TRBJ1-1; tentatively, D is TRBD1 (6 bases). The germline V and J ends were trimmed by 1 base and 7 bases, with 13 bases remaining between them. Germline V lookup: CDR1 SGHTA, CDR2 FQGNSA. The CDR3 sequence is 14 residues long. CDR3: CASSLGMRGIEAFF. The CDR3 DNA is TGTGCCAGCAGCTTAGGTATGAGGGGGATTGAAGCTTTCTTT.

The chain uses TRBV7-9 and TRBJ1-3; 10 bases match TRBD1. The CDR3 extends over 18 amino acids. In germline, CDR1 is SEHNR, CDR2 FQNEAQ (reference sequence). With V trimmed by 1 base and J by 2 bases, 8 bases remained unmatched. The CDR3 DNA reads TGTGCCAGCAGCTTAGGAAGACAGGGGGCCGGAGCTGGAAACACCATATATTTT. Translation gives CASSLGRQGAGAGNTIYF.

The CDR3 sequence: CASSADRASGEKLFF. CDR3 nucleotide sequence: TGTGCCAGCAGCGCCGACAGGGCTAGTGGTGAAAAACTGTTTTTT. The chain joins TRBV6-1 to TRBJ1-4, with 7 positions matching TRBD1. The CDR3 has 15 residues. CDR1 MNHNS and CDR2 SASEGT come from the germline V gene. The V and J ends lost 6 bases and 7 bases, in that order; junction bases with no gene match: 11.

The genes are TRBV18 and TRBJ1-2, with 11 bases fitting TRBD1. J gave up 5 bases and V 8 bases, and 4 bases lay outside the gene matches. The germline V gene has CDR1 KGHSH and CDR2 LQKENI. The CDR3 runs to 13 residues. CDR3 sequence reads: CASGQGARYGYTF. The CDR3 nucleotides are TGTGCCAGCGGACAGGGGGCTCGGTATGGCTACACCTTC.